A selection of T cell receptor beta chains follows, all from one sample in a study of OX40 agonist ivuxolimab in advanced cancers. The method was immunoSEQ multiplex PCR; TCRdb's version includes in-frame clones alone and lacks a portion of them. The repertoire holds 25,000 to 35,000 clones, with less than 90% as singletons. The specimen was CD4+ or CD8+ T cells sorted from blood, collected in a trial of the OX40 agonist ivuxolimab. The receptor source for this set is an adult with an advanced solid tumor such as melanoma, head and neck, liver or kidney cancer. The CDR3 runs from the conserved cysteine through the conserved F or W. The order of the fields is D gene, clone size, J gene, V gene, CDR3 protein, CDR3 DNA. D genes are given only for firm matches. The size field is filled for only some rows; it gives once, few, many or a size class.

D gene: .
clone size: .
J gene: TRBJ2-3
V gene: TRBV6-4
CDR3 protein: CAHIPGVTQYF
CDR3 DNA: TGTGCCCACATACCGGGGGTTACGCAGTATTTT

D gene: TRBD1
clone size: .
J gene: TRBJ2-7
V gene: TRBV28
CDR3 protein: CASSSPRGTGYYEQYF
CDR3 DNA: TGTGCCAGCAGTTCACCTAGGGGGACAGGATACTACGAGCAGTACTTC

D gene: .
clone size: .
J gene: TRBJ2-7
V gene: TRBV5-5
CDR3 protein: CASSLVGFEQYF
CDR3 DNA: TGTGCCAGCAGCTTGGTGGGATTCGAGCAGTACTTC

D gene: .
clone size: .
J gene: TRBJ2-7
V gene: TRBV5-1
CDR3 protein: CASSFTGPASSYEQYF
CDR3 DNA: TGCGCCAGCAGCTTCACAGGGCCAGCCAGCTCCTACGAGCAGTACTTC

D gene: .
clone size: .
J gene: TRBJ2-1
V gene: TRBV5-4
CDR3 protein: CASSLAVSSYNEQFF
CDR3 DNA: TGTGCCAGCAGCTTGGCAGTTAGCTCCTACAATGAGCAGTTCTTC

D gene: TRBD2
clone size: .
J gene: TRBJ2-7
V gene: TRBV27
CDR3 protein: CASRREGPTDEQYF
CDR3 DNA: TGTGCCAGCAGGAGGGAGGGGCCCACCGACGAGCAGTACTTC

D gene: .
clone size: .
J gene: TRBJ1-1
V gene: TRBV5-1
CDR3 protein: CASNWGVLPRMNTEAFF
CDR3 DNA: TGCGCCAGCAATTGGGGGGTCTTGCCCCGCATGAACACTGAAGCTTTCTTT

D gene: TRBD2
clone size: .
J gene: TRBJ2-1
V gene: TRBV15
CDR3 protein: CATSRLSGIAYNEQFF
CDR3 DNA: TGTGCCACCAGCAGATTAAGCGGGATTGCGTACAATGAGCAGTTCTTC

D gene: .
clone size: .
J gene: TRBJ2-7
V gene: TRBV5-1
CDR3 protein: CASSRPREGDPYEQYF
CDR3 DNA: TGCGCCAGCAGCCGCCCCAGGGAAGGCGATCCCTACGAGCAGTACTTC

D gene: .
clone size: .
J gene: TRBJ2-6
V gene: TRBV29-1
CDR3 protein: CSVEMGGSGANVLTF
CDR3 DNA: TGCAGCGTTGAGATGGGTGGGTCTGGGGCCAACGTCCTGACTTTC

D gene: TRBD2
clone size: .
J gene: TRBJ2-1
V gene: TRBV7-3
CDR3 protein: CASGRAGHNEQFF
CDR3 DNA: TGTGCCAGCGGTAGAGCGGGACACAATGAGCAGTTCTTC

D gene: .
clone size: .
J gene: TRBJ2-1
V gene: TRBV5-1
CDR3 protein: CASSLEPTRSSYNEQFF
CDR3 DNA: TGCGCCAGCAGCTTAGAACCTACGCGGAGCTCCTACAATGAGCAGTTCTTC

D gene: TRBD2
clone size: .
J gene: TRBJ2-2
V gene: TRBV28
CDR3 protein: CASSFGTSFSGELFF
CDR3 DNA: TGTGCCAGCAGTTTTGGGACTAGTTTTTCCGGGGAGCTGTTTTTT

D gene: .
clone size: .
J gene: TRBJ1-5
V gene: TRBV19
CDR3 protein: CASNFQLDSNQPQHF
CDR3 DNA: TGTGCCAGTAATTTCCAGTTGGATAGCAATCAGCCCCAGCATTTT

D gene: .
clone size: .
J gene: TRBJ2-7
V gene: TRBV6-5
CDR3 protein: CASSYSPIYEQYF
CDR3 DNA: TGTGCCAGCAGTTACTCCCCGATCTACGAGCAGTACTTC

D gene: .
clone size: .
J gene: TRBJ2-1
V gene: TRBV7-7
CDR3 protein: CASSYLNGNYNEQFF
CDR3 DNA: TGTGCTAGCAGCTACTTGAACGGGAACTACAATGAGCAGTTCTTC

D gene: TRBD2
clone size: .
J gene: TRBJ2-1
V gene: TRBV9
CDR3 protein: CASSARKLAPPYNEQFF
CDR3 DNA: TGTGCCAGCAGCGCCAGGAAACTAGCGCCGCCCTACAATGAGCAGTTCTTC

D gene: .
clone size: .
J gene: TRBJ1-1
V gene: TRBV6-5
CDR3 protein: CASSRSDRMGAFF
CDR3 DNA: TGTGCCAGCAGCCGATCCGACAGGATGGGGGCTTTCTTT

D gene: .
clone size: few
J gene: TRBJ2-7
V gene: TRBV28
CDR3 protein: CASNFPDGTYEQYF
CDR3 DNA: TGTGCCAGCAACTTCCCTGACGGTACCTACGAGCAGTACTTC

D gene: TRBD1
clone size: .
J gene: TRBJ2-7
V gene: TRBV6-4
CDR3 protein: CASSDSDRSEQYF
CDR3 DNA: TGTGCCAGCAGTGACTCGGACAGGAGCGAGCAGTACTTC

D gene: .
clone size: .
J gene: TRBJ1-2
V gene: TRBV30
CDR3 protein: CAWRGAGYTF
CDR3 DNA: TGTGCCTGGAGGGGAGCTGGCTACACCTTC

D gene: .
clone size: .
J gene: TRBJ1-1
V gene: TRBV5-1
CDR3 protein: CATSWEGSEAFF
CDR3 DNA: TGCGCCACTTCCTGGGAAGGGAGTGAAGCTTTCTTT

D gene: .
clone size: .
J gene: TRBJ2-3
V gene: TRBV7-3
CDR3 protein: CASSYGTATDTQYF
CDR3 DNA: TGTGCCAGCAGCTACGGGACTGCCACAGATACGCAGTATTTT